Below are 21 T cell receptor beta chains sequenced from a single sample in a study of shared clonotypes between healthy human individuals. Naivety among CD8 cells was defined by CD45RO negativity and positive CCR7 selection, thereby excluding terminally differentiated effector memory CD45RA+ cells. Libraries were prepared by immunoSEQ multiplex PCR; TCRdb keeps only in-frame clonotypes and omits some of them. The sample contains about 1,900,000 clones, approximately 95% of which appear only once. Specimen: naive CD8+ T cells sorted from blood. The receptors were gathered from a man aged 18 to 30 in good health.

The rearrangement links TRBV9 to TRBJ2-5; 9 nucleotides align to TRBD2. Per germline, CDR1 SGDLS and CDR2 YYNGEE. Trimming cost V 4 bases and J 1 base; bases outside gene matches: 5. The CDR3 is 15 residues long. As DNA, the CDR3 is TGTGCCAGCAGCTTAAGCGGGGGGTCCCAAGAGACCCAGTACTTC. This translates into CASSLSGGSQETQYF.

This chain's CDR3 is CASSNGLGRETQYF. Written as DNA, the CDR3 is TGTGCCAGTAGTAATGGTCTCGGAAGGGAGACCCAGTACTTC. The chain couples TRBV19 to TRBJ2-5; D unclear. Germline V gene lookup returns CDR1 LNHDA and CDR2 SQIVND (reference sequence). The germline V and J ends were trimmed by 4 bases and 5 bases, with 14 bases remaining between them. This CDR3 comprises 14 residues.

J is TRBJ2-7 and V is TRBV27, with D unresolved. CDR3 length: 12 amino acids. Germline CDR1 is MNHEY and CDR2 is SMNVEV (reference sequence). Deletions cut 8 bases from V and 5 bases from J, with 13 bases between. CDR3 sequence: CASSLVGHEQYF. As DNA, the CDR3 is TGTGCCAGCTCCCTTGTCGGACACGAGCAGTACTTC.

The chain is built from TRBV5-6 and TRBJ2-7; 8 positions agree with TRBD1. The CDR3 sequence is 14 residues long. The germline V gene has CDR1 SGHDT and CDR2 YYEEEE. Unmatched junction bases numbered 8, after V lost 4 bases and J lost 5 bases. The CDR3 region has the DNA TGTGCCAGCAGCCACGGACAGGGACTCAACGAGCAGTACTTC. Its protein is CASSHGQGLNEQYF.

The chain carries TRBV4-1 and TRBJ2-7, with 7 bases identical to TRBD2. The length of the CDR3 is 15 residues. J gave up 2 bases and V 1 base, and 5 bases lay outside the gene matches. Per the germline V gene, CDR1 is MGHRA and CDR2 is YSYEKL. In DNA form, the CDR3 reads TGCGCCAGCAGCCAAGGGGGGGGGAAGACCTACGAGCAGTACTTC. This sequence encodes CASSQGGGKTYEQYF.

The V call is TRBV5-6, the J call TRBJ1-5, with D possibly being TRBD1 (6 bases). The ends were cut back, 1 base at V and 6 bases at J, with 14 bases in the middle. Germline CDR1 SGHDT, CDR2 YYEEEE. The CDR3 totals 15 residues. CDR3 DNA sequence: TGTGCCAGCAGCTTGAAACAGGGAGCCGTTCAGCCCCAGCATTTT. Encoded protein: CASSLKQGAVQPQHF.

Comments on this clone: At the DNA level, this CDR3 is encoded by other sequences in the same sample as well. This chain links TRBV6-6 with TRBJ1-2, with unresolved D. Trimming removed 0 bases at V and 4 bases at J, with 6 bases between. The CDR3 spans 13 residues. Germline CDR1 and CDR2: MNHNY and SVGAGI (reference sequence). CDR3 bases: TGTGCCAGCAGTTACTCGGCTGGCTATGGCTACACCTTC. It is translated as CASSYSAGYGYTF.

The rearrangement uses TRBV29-1 and TRBJ2-1; TRBD2 matches at 7 bases. The V gene's germline CDR1 is SQVTM and CDR2 ANQGSEA. V lost 8 bases and J lost 6; bases outside the gene matches: 19. There are 16 residues in the CDR3. The CDR3: CSFLSGEGASFNEQFF. The CDR3 nucleotides read TGCAGCTTCCTATCGGGGGAGGGAGCGAGCTTCAATGAGCAGTTCTTC.

This clone was observed a single time. This chain uses TRBV5-4 with TRBJ2-5; 8 positions agree with TRBD2. Germline assignment: CDR1 SGHNT and CDR2 YYREEE (reference sequence). V lost 3 bases, J lost 5 bases, and 9 bases stayed unmatched. The CDR3 is 15 amino acids. CDR3 coding DNA: TGTGCCAGCAGCTCTTCGGGACTAGTTTTGGAGACCCAGTACTTC. Translating gives CASSSSGLVLETQYF.

The V gene is TRBV4-1, the J gene TRBJ2-1; no clear D gene. V was trimmed by 1 base and J by 4 bases, leaving 5 bases between them. The CDR3 length is 13 residues. Germline CDR1 and CDR2: MGHRA and YSYEKL. The CDR3 is CASSQAFYNEQFF. CDR3 DNA: TGCGCCAGCAGCCAAGCCTTTTACAATGAGCAGTTCTTC.

The rearrangement uses TRBV10-3 and TRBJ2-7; TRBD1 aligns across 8 bases. CDR1 and CDR2 from the germline V gene are ENHRY and SYGVKD. V was pared by 6 bases and J by 0 bases, with 10 bases of the junction left unmatched. CDR3 length: 16 amino acids. In DNA, the CDR3 is TGTGCCATCAGCGACCCCCGGGACAGGAGCTCCTACGAGCAGTACTTC. Protein: CAISDPRDRSSYEQYF.

The CDR3: CASSHIRGLTRTEAFF. In nucleotides, the CDR3 is TGCGCCAGCAGCCATATCAGGGGGCTAACGAGGACTGAAGCTTTCTTT. V and J are TRBV4-1 and TRBJ1-1; 8 nucleotides agree with TRBD1. The ends lost 3 bases at V and 5 bases at J; junction bases unmatched: 11. The length of the CDR3 is 16 residues. Looked up from germline, CDR1 is MGHRA and CDR2 is YSYEKL.

V usage is TRBV19 and J usage is TRBJ2-7; 10 bases are shared with TRBD1. The CDR3 loop spans 14 amino acids. Trimming took 6 bases from V and 7 from J; bases not matched to a gene: 9. Germline-derived CDR1 and CDR2 are LNHDA and SQIVND (reference sequence). CDR3 protein: CASSAGTGALEQYF. The DNA of the CDR3 is TGTGCCAGTAGCGCCGGGACAGGGGCCCTGGAGCAGTACTTC. Full variable domain (remainder filled in from reference TRBV19 and TRBJ2-7): DGGITQSPKYLFRKEGQNVTLSCEQNLNHDAMYWYRQDPGQGLRLIYYSQIVNDFQKGDIAEGYSVSREKKESFPLTVTSAQKNPTAFYLCASSAGTGALEQYFGPGTRLTVT.

The gene calls are TRBV5-1 and TRBJ2-7; D might be TRBD2 (5 bases). The CDR3 loop spans 14 amino acids. The germline gives CDR1 SGHRS, CDR2 YFSETQ. Trimming pared 3 bases from V and 4 bases from J, leaving 14 bases between. Here the CDR3 reads CASSSEEIAYEQYF. CDR3 DNA sequence: TGCGCCAGCAGCTCGGAGGAAATCGCGTACGAGCAGTACTTC.

V usage is TRBV19 and J usage is TRBJ2-3; 13 bases line up with TRBD2. Germline loops: CDR1 LNHDA, CDR2 SQIVND (reference sequence). This CDR3 is built from 15 residues. The trim removed 5 bases at V and 4 bases at J, leaving 3 bases unmatched. CDR3 DNA: TGTGCCAGTAGTCCTGGGACTAGCGGGGCAGATACGCAGTATTTT. It yields the protein CASSPGTSGADTQYF.

J is TRBJ2-6 and V is TRBV2, with a weak D call TRBD2 (5 bases). V dropped 7 bases and J dropped 1 base, with 23 bases sitting between them. The germline V gene has CDR1 SNHLY and CDR2 FYNNEI. The CDR3 is made up of 19 amino acids. CDR3 protein: CASTSPWETIRSGANVLTF. Written as DNA, the CDR3 is TGTGCCAGCACCTCACCCTGGGAGACTATTCGTTCTGGGGCCAACGTCCTGACTTTC.

The chain has TRBV2 and TRBJ2-3, with 7 bases matching TRBD1. Germline trimming cut 6 bases from V and 1 base from J; bases unmatched to any gene: 4. Germline V gene data show CDR1 as SNHLY and CDR2 as FYNNEI. This CDR3 is 14 amino acids long. CDR3 in DNA: TGTGCCAGCAGAAATACAGGGGGCACAGATACGCAGTATTTT. It encodes CASRNTGGTDTQYF.

Concerning this clone: The sample holds other DNA sequences that translate to the same CDR3. CDR3 residues: CASSSRGNEQFF. The CDR3 nucleotides read TGTGCCAGCAGTTCCCGGGGAAATGAGCAGTTCTTC. The rearrangement uses TRBV28 and TRBJ2-1; tentative D call: TRBD2 (5 bases). V was cut by 4 bases and J by 7 bases, with 8 bases left in between. Germline CDR1 is MDHEN and CDR2 is SYDVKM. This CDR3 comprises 12 residues.

This clone was observed a single time. The chain employs TRBV27 and TRBJ1-1; D is perhaps TRBD1 (6 bases). CDR3 size: 12 residues. V dropped 9 bases and J dropped 3 bases, with 11 bases sitting between them. Germline values: CDR1 MNHEY, CDR2 SMNVEV (reference sequence). The CDR3 sequence is CASRGGDTEAFF. DNA of the CDR3: TGTGCCAGTAGAGGGGGGGACACTGAAGCTTTCTTT.

The genes are TRBV30 and TRBJ1-2, with D unclear. This CDR3 comprises 15 residues. Trimming cost V 2 bases and J 3 bases, with 16 bases left between them. From germline, CDR1 is GTSNPN and CDR2 SVGIG (reference sequence). The CDR3 DNA sequence: TGTGCCTGGAGTCCACTTAGAGAGGGAGACTATGGCTACACCTTC. This gives the protein CAWSPLREGDYGYTF.

The V call is TRBV29-1, the J call TRBJ2-2, with D possibly being TRBD1 (5 bases). The germline CDR1 and CDR2 sequences are SQVTM and ANQGSEA. The CDR3 extends over 15 amino acids. With 0 bases removed from V and 4 bases from J, the gap between germline ends came to 12 bases. In nucleotides, the CDR3 is TGCAGCGTTGAAGATCTAGGGGTTAGCACCGGGGAGCTGTTTTTT. It translates to CSVEDLGVSTGELFF.